The 20 T cell receptor beta chains presented below share a single source sample, sequenced in a study of cytomegalovirus exposure and HLA in healthy donors. Vbeta (60) and Jbeta (13) primers were used in the PCR. Method: immunoSEQ multiplex PCR; TCRdb's copy keeps in-frame clones and lacks some. In the table there are 60,000 to 85,000 clones, around three quarters of which are singletons. The sequenced material came from PBMCs. These receptors all come from a male donor in good health and CMV-seropositive.

The chain combines TRBV5-8 with TRBJ1-1; TRBD1 is a possible D gene (6 bases). Germline V gives CDR1 SGHTS, CDR2 YDEGEE. V gave up 6 bases and J gave up 2 bases, with 11 bases separating them. The CDR3 consists of 13 residues. CDR3 in amino acids: CASTVDSNTEAFF. In DNA form, the CDR3 reads TGTGCCAGCACCGTGGACAGCAACACTGAAGCTTTCTTT.

This chain links TRBV4-2 with TRBJ1-4; 9 positions agree with TRBD1. The germline V gene has CDR1 LGHNA and CDR2 YNFKEQ. This CDR3 contains 16 residues. With V trimmed by 1 base and J by 7 bases, 7 bases remained unmatched. This CDR3 reads CASSQVTGGLGEKLFF. CDR3 in DNA: TGTGCCAGCAGCCAAGTAACAGGGGGCCTTGGTGAAAAACTGTTTTTT.

The rearrangement uses TRBV19 and TRBJ2-5; unclear D gene. The CDR3 is made up of 13 amino acids. V lost 0 bases and J lost 3, with 5 bases in between. Germline V CDR1 and CDR2: LNHDA, SQIVND (reference sequence). DNA of the CDR3: TGTGCCAGTAGTATAGATCTAGAAGAGACCCAGTACTTC. It specifies CASSIDLEETQYF.

The gene calls are TRBV11-2 and TRBJ2-1; TRBD2 aligns across 11 bases. Germline V CDR1 and CDR2: SGHAT, FQNNGV. V lost 1 base and J lost 5; bases outside the gene matches: 1. The CDR3 runs to 15 residues. CDR3 DNA: TGTGCCAGCAGCTTAGGACTAGCGGGGCACAATGAGCAGTTCTTC. Its protein is CASSLGLAGHNEQFF.

V is TRBV27 and J is TRBJ2-1; maybe TRBD1 (5 bases). The CDR3 has 15 amino acids. Germline loops: CDR1 MNHEY, CDR2 SMNVEV (reference sequence). V was cut by 0 bases and J by 1 base, with 7 bases left in between. The CDR3 DNA reads as TGTGCCAGCAGTTTATCAGCAGGGTCCTACAATGAGCAGTTCTTC. This codes for CASSLSAGSYNEQFF.

The CDR3 protein is CASSYSGETQYF. The CDR3 DNA sequence: TGTGCCAGCAGTTACTCCGGGGAGACCCAGTACTTC. The V gene is TRBV6-5, the J gene TRBJ2-5; D not resolved. The CDR3 totals 12 residues. V shed 0 bases and J shed 5 bases, with 4 bases lying between them. CDR1 is MNHEY and CDR2 is SVGAGI in the germline V gene.

The gene calls are TRBV6-1 and TRBJ2-7; D is perhaps TRBD1 (6 bases). The CDR3 contains 13 residues. Germline V gene sequence: CDR1 MNHNS, CDR2 SASEGT. The V end was cut by 3 bases, the J end by 0 bases, with 6 bases between. The CDR3: CASSDRGSYEQYF. CDR3 nucleotides: TGTGCCAGCAGTGACAGGGGCTCCTACGAGCAGTACTTC.

The V call is TRBV11-2, the J call TRBJ1-1, with D perhaps matching TRBD1 (5 bases). V was trimmed by 3 bases and J by 1 base, leaving 21 bases between them. From germline, CDR1 is SGHAT and CDR2 FQNNGV. The CDR3 runs 18 residues. CDR3 residues: CASSLDTPPRQTNTEAFF. The DNA of the CDR3 is TGTGCCAGCAGCTTGGACACCCCTCCCCGGCAGACGAACACTGAAGCTTTCTTT.

V is TRBV6-5 and J is TRBJ1-2; weak D call: TRBD1 (5 bases). This CDR3 has 14 amino acids. Per germline, CDR1 MNHEY and CDR2 SVGAGI. The ends were cut back, 5 bases at V and 8 bases at J, with 18 bases in the middle. The CDR3 DNA sequence: TGTGCCAGCAGTGGACACAGGAAACCTATGGGCTACACCTTC. It translates to CASSGHRKPMGYTF.

The rearrangement uses TRBV5-4 and TRBJ1-6; a weak D match, TRBD1 (5 bases). Germline loops: CDR1 SGHNT, CDR2 YYREEE (reference sequence). The V end lost 0 bases, the J end lost 10 bases, and 17 bases lay between the germline ends. This CDR3 has 16 residues. The CDR3 spells CASSLGGTGGPSPLHF. The CDR3 region has the DNA TGTGCCAGCAGCTTGGGGGGGACGGGAGGACCCTCACCCCTCCACTTT.

J is TRBJ2-3 and V is TRBV7-9, with 10 nucleotides matching TRBD2. The V and J ends lost 6 bases and 4 bases, in that order; junction bases with no gene match: 4. The CDR3 totals 14 residues. Germline V CDR1 and CDR2: SEHNR, FQNEAQ (reference sequence). CDR3 sequence: CASRSSGGSDTQYF. For the CDR3, the DNA is TGTGCCAGCAGATCTAGCGGGGGTTCAGATACGCAGTATTTT. Variable domain in full (rest from reference TRBV7-9 and TRBJ2-3): DTGVSQNPRHKITKRGQNVTFRCDPISEHNRLYWYRQTLGQGPEFLTYFQNEAQLEKSRLLSDRFSAERPKGSFSTLEIQRTEQGDSAMYLCASRSSGGSDTQYFGPGTRLTVL.

CDR3 sequence: CASSFPGGQETQYF. The CDR3 DNA reads TGTGCCAGCAGTTTCCCCGGGGGCCAAGAGACCCAGTACTTC. J is TRBJ2-5 and V is TRBV7-8; maybe TRBD2 (6 bases). The germline V gene has CDR1 SGHVS and CDR2 FQNEAQ. The CDR3 totals 14 residues. V shed 6 bases and J shed 1 base, with 12 bases lying between them.

This clone was observed once. The chain carries TRBV27 and TRBJ2-1; 15 positions match TRBD2. From germline, CDR1 is MNHEY and CDR2 SMNVEV (reference sequence). V gave up 2 bases and J gave up 5 bases; unmatched junction bases: 7. CDR3 length: 18 amino acids. CDR3 DNA: TGTGCCAGCAGTTTAGGACTAGCGGGGGGGCTATTTAACAATGAGCAGTTCTTC. This translates into CASSLGLAGGLFNNEQFF.

The V call is TRBV18, the J call TRBJ1-1, with D tentatively TRBD1 (6 bases). The V gene lost 2 bases and the J gene lost 1 base, with 11 bases spanning the gap. The germline gives CDR1 KGHSH, CDR2 LQKENI. This CDR3 region has 15 residues. The CDR3 nucleotides read TGTGCCAGCTCACCAGACAGGATTTCGAACACTGAAGCTTTCTTT. This encodes CASSPDRISNTEAFF.

This rearrangement joins TRBV5-8 to TRBJ2-7, with 10 bases matching TRBD1. The CDR3 is 15 residues long. Trimming cost V 2 bases and J 7 bases; bases outside gene matches: 9. Germline-derived CDR1 and CDR2 are SGHTS and YDEGEE. This chain's CDR3 is CASSLRGDRGREQYF. Here the CDR3 DNA reads TGTGCCAGCAGCTTACGTGGGGACAGGGGACGTGAGCAGTACTTC.

This clone appeared a single time. The chain uses TRBV5-6 and TRBJ2-5, with 8 bases lining up with TRBD2. V was pared by 3 bases and J by 1 base, with 2 bases of the junction left unmatched. The CDR3 spans 14 residues. Germline V gene sequence: CDR1 SGHDT, CDR2 YYEEEE. The chain's CDR3 is CASSSLAVQETQYF. The CDR3 nucleotides are TGTGCCAGCAGCTCACTAGCGGTCCAAGAGACCCAGTACTTC.

V gene TRBV7-2 combines with J gene TRBJ2-2, with D possibly matching TRBD2 (7 bases). CDR3 length equals 15 residues. The V end lost 3 bases, the J end lost 5 bases, and 13 bases lay between the germline ends. Germline V lookup: CDR1 SGHTA, CDR2 FQGNSA. This CDR3 reads CASSLGGGGTGELFF. In DNA form, the CDR3 reads TGTGCCAGCAGCTTGGGGGGAGGGGGTACCGGGGAGCTGTTTTTT.

V usage is TRBV6-6 and J usage is TRBJ2-3, with 9 bases aligning to TRBD1. The V gene end was trimmed by 8 bases and the J gene end by 9 bases; junction bases not matched to a gene: 12. CDR1 and CDR2 from the germline V gene are MNHNY and SVGAGI (reference sequence). There are 14 residues in the CDR3. CDR3 sequence: CASGGQGLDITQYF. In DNA, the CDR3 is TGTGCCAGCGGGGGACAGGGTCTCGATATAACGCAGTATTTT.

In its sample, this clone was seen a few times. The chain employs TRBV27 and TRBJ2-1; possibly TRBD1 for D (6 bases). CDR1 and CDR2 (germline): MNHEY, SMNVEV (reference sequence). The CDR3 has 17 residues. Trimming left V 5 bases short and J 6 bases short, with 23 bases between. The CDR3 DNA follows: TGTGCCAGCAGTCTAACACTCCGGGACATCTATCTCAATGAGCAGTTCTTC. It specifies CASSLTLRDIYLNEQFF.

The chain carries TRBV28 and TRBJ1-6, with a weak D call TRBD1 (5 bases). CDR3 size: 15 residues. CDR1 and CDR2 (germline): MDHEN, SYDVKM. The V gene lost 6 bases and the J gene lost 7 bases, with 16 bases spanning the gap. CDR3 bases: TGTGCCAGCAGCCCCCAGGGATTAGGGAATTCACCCCTCCACTTT. It codes for CASSPQGLGNSPLHF.